This TCR beta chain emerged from a study of blood T cell repertoires in COVID-19. TCRdb keeps only in-frame clones here, not all; method: immunoSEQ multiplex PCR. The sample consists of just under 20,000 clones, approximately 90% of them appearing once. This receptor was taken from a human donor with active COVID-19. The donor label of this sample is uncertain. Sequenced material: peripheral blood.

The DNA of the CDR3 is TGTGCCAGCAGCTTTGTTAGGAGGTGGGATACGCAGTATTTT. Amino acid sequence: CASSFVRRWDTQYF. The chain has TRBV11-2 and TRBJ2-3; D possibly corresponds to TRBD2 (5 bases). The germline CDR1 and CDR2 sequences are SGHAT and FQNNGV. V was cut by 3 bases and J by 6 bases, with 13 bases left in between. CDR3 size: 14 residues.